This TCR beta chain was captured in a study of T cell responses to AZD1222 COVID-19 vaccine. Study observations and caveats: No repertoire was sampled before or during the peak T cell response, only after it. Spike-specific TCR repertoires showed rising breadth and depth after two AZD1222 doses.

Germline values: CDR1 MNHEY, CDR2 SVGAGI. The CDR3 is 14 residues long. The V end lost 10 bases, the J end lost 4 bases, and 16 bases lay between the germline ends. Assay used: immunoSEQ multiplex PCR; TCRdb lists only in-frame clones, some missing. This table holds 90,000 to 120,000 clones, roughly 90% found once. The count of this clone is one. Its antigen is as yet unknown. The starting material was peripheral blood, obtained on day 0 of AZD1222 vaccination. The chain combines TRBV6-5 with TRBJ1-4, with D perhaps TRBD1 (5 bases). This clonotype was obtained from an adult in good health. In DNA, the CDR3 is TGTGCCACCGGACTCCGGGACCGTAATGAAAAACTGTTTTTT. This codes for CATGLRDRNEKLFF.